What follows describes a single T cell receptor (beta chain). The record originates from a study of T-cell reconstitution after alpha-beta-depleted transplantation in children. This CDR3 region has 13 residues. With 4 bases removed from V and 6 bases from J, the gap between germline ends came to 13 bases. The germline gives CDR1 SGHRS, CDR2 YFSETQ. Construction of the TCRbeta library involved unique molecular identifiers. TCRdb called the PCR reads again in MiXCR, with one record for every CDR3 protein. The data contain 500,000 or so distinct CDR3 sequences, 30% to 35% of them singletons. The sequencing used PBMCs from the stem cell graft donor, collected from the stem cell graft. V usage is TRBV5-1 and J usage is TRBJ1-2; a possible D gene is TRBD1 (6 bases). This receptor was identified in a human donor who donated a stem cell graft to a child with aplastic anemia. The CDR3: CASSGDRNDGYTF. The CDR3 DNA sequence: TGCGCCAGCAGCGGAGACAGGAACGATGGCTACACCTTC.